This T cell receptor beta chain was captured in a study of T cell changes during pregnancy in multiple sclerosis. The length of the CDR3 is 17 residues. The V and J ends lost 0 bases and 8 bases respectively, with 21 bases between them. Germline CDR1 reads SGDLS; CDR2 reads YYNGEE. Profiled with immunoSEQ multiplex PCR; TCRdb holds only in-frame clones, not every one. The sample shows tens of thousands of clones, 93% of them seen only once. The chain uses TRBV9 and TRBJ2-1; D is unclear. The clonotype comes from a female donor with multiple sclerosis, enrolled in a pregnancy study. Sequences were derived from peripheral blood, sampled in the second trimester of pregnancy. CDR3 region: CASSVERSPRPHHEQFF. DNA for the CDR3: TGTGCCAGCAGCGTAGAGCGCTCACCCCGGCCCCACCATGAGCAGTTCTTC.